The rows below give T cell receptor beta chains drawn from one sample of a study of blood T cell repertoires in COVID-19. Repertoires were generated with immunoSEQ multiplex PCR, while TCRdb's copy carries only in-frame clones and drops some. The sample contains some 400,000 clones, roughly 90% of which appear only once. Sequencing was done on a sample of peripheral blood. The receptors come from a man in his late teens or twenties with active or convalescent COVID-19. Both conserved end residues are part of each CDR3. The order of the fields is J gene, clone size, V gene, D gene, CDR3 protein, CDR3 DNA. D genes are given only for firm matches. Size tells how often a clone was seen (once, few, many) or the class of an expanded clone, and some rows leave it out.

J: TRBJ2-7
size: NA
V: TRBV11-2
D: NA
CDR3: CASSLRTSYEQYF
DNA: TGTGCCAGCAGCTTACGGACTTCCTACGAGCAGTACTTC

J: TRBJ2-1
size: NA
V: TRBV19
D: TRBD2
CDR3: CASGMGGSNEQFF
DNA: TGTGCCAGTGGGATGGGGGGGAGCAATGAGCAGTTCTTC

J: TRBJ1-6
size: few
V: TRBV9
D: NA
CDR3: CASSLRVDGNSPLHF
DNA: TGTGCCAGCAGCCTACGGGTGGATGGTAATTCACCCCTCCACTTT

J: TRBJ2-1
size: NA
V: TRBV11-3
D: NA
CDR3: CASSLDGQYNEQFF
DNA: TGTGCCAGCAGCTTAGATGGGCAGTACAATGAGCAGTTCTTC

J: TRBJ1-5
size: NA
V: TRBV7-6
D: NA
CDR3: CASSLGAQPQHF
DNA: TGTGCCAGCAGCTTAGGAGCTCAGCCCCAGCATTTT

J: TRBJ2-7
size: NA
V: TRBV28
D: NA
CDR3: CASSFDSRVIRTYEQYF
DNA: TGTGCCAGCAGTTTTGATAGCAGGGTTATTCGGACCTACGAGCAGTACTTC

J: TRBJ2-3
size: NA
V: TRBV6-2/TRBV6-3
D: NA
CDR3: CASSYMRATDTQYF
DNA: TGTGCCAGCAGTTATATGAGGGCCACAGATACGCAGTATTTT

J: TRBJ1-2
size: NA
V: TRBV9
D: NA
CDR3: CASSGREGPYGYTF
DNA: TGTGCCAGCAGCGGGCGGGAGGGACCCTATGGCTACACCTTC

J: TRBJ1-1
size: once
V: TRBV2
D: NA
CDR3: CASILQEMNTEAFF
DNA: TGTGCCAGCATTCTACAGGAGATGAACACTGAAGCTTTCTTT

J: TRBJ2-2
size: many
V: TRBV27
D: NA
CDR3: CASSLSVNTGELFF
DNA: TGTGCCAGCAGTTTATCCGTGAACACCGGGGAGCTGTTTTTT

J: TRBJ1-1
size: NA
V: TRBV27
D: NA
CDR3: CASSTYTAGTEAFF
DNA: TGTGCCAGCAGTACCTACACGGCAGGAACTGAAGCTTTCTTT

J: TRBJ1-2
size: NA
V: TRBV19
D: NA
CDR3: CASSMGYFSGYTF
DNA: TGTGCCAGTAGTATGGGCTACTTCTCTGGCTACACCTTC

J: TRBJ2-3
size: NA
V: TRBV5-1
D: TRBD1
CDR3: CASSPGQATDTQYF
DNA: TGCGCCAGCAGCCCGGGACAGGCCACAGATACGCAGTATTTT

J: TRBJ2-2
size: once
V: TRBV9
D: NA
CDR3: CASSVRGGGKTGELFF
DNA: TGTGCCAGCAGCGTTAGGGGAGGCGGTAAAACCGGGGAGCTGTTTTTT

J: TRBJ1-1
size: NA
V: TRBV19
D: TRBD1
CDR3: CASSIVRGQGEAFF
DNA: TGTGCCAGTAGTATAGTTAGGGGGCAGGGTGAAGCTTTCTTT

J: TRBJ1-6
size: NA
V: TRBV11-2
D: NA
CDR3: CASSLGYSYNSPLHF
DNA: TGTGCCAGCAGCTTAGGTTACTCCTATAATTCACCCCTCCACTTT

J: TRBJ1-1
size: once
V: TRBV7-2
D: TRBD1
CDR3: CASSRRQGGTEAFF
DNA: TGTGCCAGCAGCAGACGACAGGGAGGCACTGAAGCTTTCTTT

J: TRBJ2-1
size: NA
V: TRBV9
D: NA
CDR3: CASSLDVFNEQFF
DNA: TGTGCCAGCAGCTTAGATGTATTCAATGAGCAGTTCTTC

J: TRBJ2-7
size: NA
V: TRBV27
D: NA
CDR3: CASSPGLVEQYF
DNA: TGTGCCAGCAGTCCAGGGCTGGTAGAGCAGTACTTC

J: TRBJ2-7
size: NA
V: TRBV4-3
D: TRBD2
CDR3: CASSQVPSGNEQYF
DNA: TGCGCCAGCAGCCAAGTTCCAAGCGGGAACGAGCAGTACTTC

J: TRBJ2-5
size: NA
V: TRBV4-1
D: NA
CDR3: CASREGSGKVETQYF
DNA: TGCGCCAGCAGAGAAGGTTCAGGGAAAGTGGAGACCCAGTACTTC

J: TRBJ1-1
size: NA
V: TRBV6-4
D: NA
CDR3: CASLTPPGRGDTEAFF
DNA: TGTGCCAGCCTAACACCCCCGGGCAGGGGTGACACTGAAGCTTTCTTT

J: TRBJ1-5
size: NA
V: TRBV7-9
D: TRBD1
CDR3: CASSSPDRAGNQPQHF
DNA: TGTGCCAGCAGCTCACCTGACAGGGCCGGCAATCAGCCCCAGCATTTT

J: TRBJ1-1
size: once
V: TRBV6-5
D: NA
CDR3: CASSYSRERVTEAFF
DNA: TGTGCCAGCAGTTACTCGAGAGAGAGGGTCACTGAAGCTTTCTTT

J: TRBJ2-3
size: NA
V: TRBV30
D: TRBD2
CDR3: CAWTVRGPRGLAGTDTQYF
DNA: TGTGCCTGGACCGTACGAGGGCCCCGGGGTCTAGCGGGCACAGATACGCAGTATTTT

J: TRBJ1-4
size: NA
V: TRBV6-5
D: NA
CDR3: CATGLLGANEKLFF
DNA: TGTGCCACCGGGCTTTTGGGGGCGAATGAAAAACTGTTTTTT

J: TRBJ2-7
size: NA
V: TRBV27
D: TRBD2
CDR3: CASSFKSGGLYEQYF
DNA: TGTGCCAGCAGTTTTAAAAGCGGGGGTTTATACGAGCAGTACTTC

J: TRBJ1-1
size: NA
V: TRBV15
D: NA
CDR3: CATSSVEKNTEAFF
DNA: TGTGCCACCAGCAGTGTGGAGAAGAACACTGAAGCTTTCTTT

J: TRBJ1-4
size: NA
V: TRBV5-1
D: NA
CDR3: CASSSRPGDQEKLFF
DNA: TGCGCCAGCAGCTCCCGCCCCGGGGATCAGGAAAAACTGTTTTTT

J: TRBJ1-1
size: NA
V: TRBV10-3
D: NA
CDR3: CAISPPGGMNTEAFF
DNA: TGTGCCATCAGTCCCCCGGGGGGCATGAACACTGAAGCTTTCTTT

J: TRBJ1-1
size: NA
V: TRBV14
D: NA
CDR3: CASSRSGSPEAFF
DNA: TGTGCCAGCAGCAGATCAGGGTCACCTGAAGCTTTCTTT

J: TRBJ1-1
size: few
V: TRBV19
D: NA
CDR3: CASSIVTEAFF
DNA: TGTGCCAGTAGTATAGTGACAGAAGCTTTCTTT

J: TRBJ2-2
size: NA
V: TRBV2
D: NA
CDR3: CASSDRGTNTGELFF
DNA: TGTGCCAGCAGTGACAGGGGTACTAACACCGGGGAGCTGTTTTTT

J: TRBJ2-1
size: NA
V: TRBV4-3
D: TRBD2
CDR3: CASSQGNGGYNEQFF
DNA: TGCGCCAGCAGCCAAGGAAACGGGGGGTACAATGAGCAGTTCTTC

J: TRBJ1-6
size: once
V: TRBV5-1
D: NA
CDR3: CASSLGNREYNSPLHF
DNA: TGCGCCAGCAGCTTGGGTAACAGGGAATATAATTCACCCCTCCACTTT

J: TRBJ2-7
size: NA
V: TRBV28
D: NA
CDR3: CASSVPQAVPSYEQYF
DNA: TGTGCCAGCAGTGTACCCCAGGCCGTTCCATCCTACGAGCAGTACTTC

J: TRBJ2-7
size: NA
V: TRBV6-2/TRBV6-3
D: TRBD2
CDR3: CASSYSGLAGPYEQYF
DNA: TGTGCCAGCAGTTACTCTGGACTAGCGGGACCCTACGAGCAGTACTTC

J: TRBJ2-3
size: NA
V: TRBV11-3
D: NA
CDR3: CASSKGSGIDTDTQYF
DNA: TGTGCCAGCAGTAAAGGCTCCGGGATTGACACAGATACGCAGTATTTT

J: TRBJ1-4
size: NA
V: TRBV4-2
D: NA
CDR3: CASSLKQGNEKLFF
DNA: TGTGCCAGCAGCCTAAAACAGGGTAATGAAAAACTGTTTTTT

J: TRBJ2-6
size: NA
V: TRBV7-2
D: TRBD1
CDR3: CASSFPGQGAPGANVLTF
DNA: TGTGCCAGCAGCTTTCCGGGACAGGGGGCGCCAGGGGCCAACGTCCTGACTTTC

J: TRBJ2-7
size: NA
V: TRBV7-9
D: NA
CDR3: CASSLVGSSSYEQYF
DNA: TGTGCCAGCAGCTTGGTTGGTTCCAGCTCCTACGAGCAGTACTTC

J: TRBJ2-4
size: NA
V: TRBV5-8
D: TRBD1
CDR3: CASSTDREDKLAKNIQYF
DNA: TGTGCCAGCAGCACGGACAGGGAGGACAAGTTAGCCAAAAACATTCAGTACTTC